This T cell receptor beta chain was recovered during a study of radiotherapy plus CTLA-4 blockade in lung cancer. Germline lookup yields CDR1 WNHNN and CDR2 SYGVQD (reference sequence). V was trimmed by 2 bases and J by 6 bases, leaving 11 bases between them. The CDR3 covers 14 residues. TCRdb's table, derived via immunoSEQ multiplex PCR, lists solely in-frame clones and lacks some. The sample holds 50,000 to 85,000 clones, around 83% seen once. This TCR derives from a human donor with non-small cell lung cancer who had a partial response to radiotherapy plus ipilimumab. Sequencing was performed on peripheral blood, taken from a patient treated with radiotherapy plus ipilimumab. This chain links TRBV10-1 with TRBJ2-1; perhaps TRBD2 as D (6 bases). The CDR3 bases are TGCGCCAGCAGTGAGATCCGGGGAGGCAATGAGCAGTTCTTC. This sequence encodes CASSEIRGGNEQFF.